The clone carrying this TCR beta chain was found a few times. Its antigen is currently unknown. The data belong to a study of identical twins. The study, taken as a whole, reports: Its conclusions, products of cross-sectional statistical analysis, did not come from following the same donors. Twin pairs had excess sharing that was weaker in beta out-of-frame sequences. In cord blood, abundant beta clonotypes had fewer insertions; memory showed no trend.

Template switching, a step in the protocol, added a universal primer site, and cDNA carried unique molecular identifiers. TCRdb re-derived calls from the 5' RACE reads in MiXCR, one entry per CDR3 protein. The sample lists 200,000 to 250,000 distinct CDR3 sequences, around 15% occurring once. The CDR3 runs 17 residues. Germline loops: CDR1 SEHNR, CDR2 FQNEAQ (reference sequence). Between the trimmed V and J ends, which lost 5 bases and 0 bases, there was a span of 18 bases. The source is a woman between 18 and 29 years old in good health. The specimen was memory (CD45RO+) T cells sorted from blood. The rearrangement joins TRBV7-9 to TRBJ2-3; weak D call: TRBD2 (5 bases). CDR3 sequence reads: CASSLRRGSVSTDTQYF. The CDR3 nucleotides are TGTGCCAGCAGCCTCAGACGGGGTAGCGTAAGCACAGATACGCAGTATTTT. Full variable domain (remainder filled in from reference TRBV7-9 and TRBJ2-3): DTGVSQNPRHKITKRGQNVTFRCDPISEHNRLYWYRQTLGQGPEFLTYFQNEAQLEKSRLLSDRFSAERPKGSFSTLEIQRTEQGDSAMYLCASSLRRGSVSTDTQYFGPGTRLTVL.